The 15 T cell receptor beta chains listed next were all sequenced from one sample in a study of T cells in Graves' hyperthyroidism and ophthalmopathy. There were TCR beta CDR3 regions amplified from RNA transcripts. A set of HTBI primers served as the primers for a first-round RT-PCR of the TCR CDR3. TCRdb reanalysed the multiplex PCR reads using MiXCR and keeps one entry per CDR3 protein. The repertoire holds more than 350,000 distinct CDR3 sequences, with 12% to 15% as singletons. Source material: blood. All receptors come from a woman aged 60-75 years with Graves' ophthalmopathy.

This clonotype was recorded a few times. The chain employs TRBV3-1 and TRBJ2-5; a weak D match, TRBD1 (6 bases). Germline-derived CDR1 and CDR2 are LGHDT and YNNKEL (reference sequence). Trimming left V 4 bases short and J 5 bases short, with 20 bases between. The CDR3 runs to 16 residues. This CDR3 is CASSPSDIFRGETQYF. The CDR3 nucleotides read TGTGCCAGCAGCCCCTCGGACATCTTTAGGGGGGAGACCCAGTACTTC.

The table lists this clonotype with a few counts. This rearrangement joins TRBV5-5 to TRBJ2-7, with D possibly being TRBD1 (6 bases). V dropped 2 bases and J dropped 3 bases, with 12 bases sitting between them. Germline values: CDR1 SGHKS, CDR2 YYEKEE (reference sequence). The CDR3 runs 14 residues. The chain's CDR3 is CASSFRDNLYEQYF. For the CDR3, the DNA is TGTGCCAGCAGCTTCCGGGACAACCTCTACGAGCAGTACTTC. The entire variable domain, with the rest obtained from reference TRBV5-5 and TRBJ2-7, is as follows: DAGVTQSPTHLIKTRGQQVTLRCSPISGHKSVSWYQQVLGQGPQFIFQYYEKEERGRGNFPDRFSARQFPNYSSELNVNALLLGDSALYLCASSFRDNLYEQYFGPGTRLTVT.

This chain joins TRBV10-3 and TRBJ1-2; D is perhaps TRBD1 (5 bases). This CDR3 contains 15 residues. The V gene lost 0 bases and the J gene lost 6 bases, with 14 bases spanning the gap. Germline CDR1 reads ENHRY; CDR2 reads SYGVKD. The CDR3 DNA follows: TGTGCCATCAGTGAGTCGGGGCAGGTCGGAGATGGCTACACCTTC. Translation: CAISESGQVGDGYTF.

The chain joins TRBV29-1 to TRBJ2-3; D may be TRBD1 (5 bases). V was cut by 5 bases and J by 3 bases, with 12 bases left in between. The germline V gene has CDR1 SQVTM and CDR2 ANQGSEA. This CDR3 is built from 13 residues. This chain's CDR3 is CSVKLRQTDTQYF. The CDR3 DNA reads TGCAGCGTTAAATTAAGACAGACAGATACGCAGTATTTT.

The chain carries TRBV5-1 and TRBJ2-7; a possible D gene is TRBD2 (6 bases). Germline values: CDR1 SGHRS, CDR2 YFSETQ. This CDR3 has 15 amino acids. With 4 bases removed from V and 2 bases from J, the gap between germline ends came to 16 bases. DNA of the CDR3: TGCGCCAGCAGCCCCGAGGAGGGTAGCCCCTACGAGCAGTACTTC. Its translation is CASSPEEGSPYEQYF.

The chain links TRBV7-2 to TRBJ1-1; D gene uncertain. Germline CDR1 reads SGHTA; CDR2 reads FQGNSA. The CDR3 sequence is 12 residues long. Trimming took off 5 bases at V and 1 base at J, with 5 bases between the two ends. In DNA form, the CDR3 reads TGTGCCAGCAGCGCTAAGAACACTGAAGCTTTCTTT. Its protein product is CASSAKNTEAFF.

The rearrangement joins TRBV19 to TRBJ2-1; D is uncertain. The CDR3 is made up of 13 amino acids. With 5 bases removed from V and 5 bases from J, the gap between germline ends came to 10 bases. CDR1 is LNHDA and CDR2 is SQIVND in the germline V gene (reference sequence). The chain's CDR3 is CASSPDTHNEQFF. In DNA form, the CDR3 reads TGTGCCAGTAGTCCAGACACTCACAATGAGCAGTTCTTC. The full variable domain, rest sourced from reference TRBV19 and TRBJ2-1, is DGGITQSPKYLFRKEGQNVTLSCEQNLNHDAMYWYRQDPGQGLRLIYYSQIVNDFQKGDIAEGYSVSREKKESFPLTVTSAQKNPTAFYLCASSPDTHNEQFFGPGTRLTVL.

The rearrangement links TRBV18 to TRBJ2-2; 7 bases are a match to TRBD2. The CDR3 is 14 residues long. Germline CDR1 and CDR2: KGHSH and LQKENI. The trim removed 2 bases at V and 8 bases at J, leaving 5 bases unmatched. CDR3 bases: TGTGCCAGCTCACCAGCCCGGGAGGCGGGGGAGCTGTTTTTT. It is translated as CASSPAREAGELFF.

In its sample, this clonotype was seen many times. The rearrangement uses TRBV19 and TRBJ1-1; no reliable D call. CDR1 LNHDA and CDR2 SQIVND come from the germline V gene (reference sequence). This CDR3 has 14 amino acids. V was clipped by 0 bases and J by 1 base, with 6 bases between them. CDR3 loop: CASSIEVQNTEAFF. The CDR3 DNA sequence: TGTGCCAGTAGTATAGAGGTCCAGAACACTGAAGCTTTCTTT.

This clonotype was recorded many times. This chain links TRBV7-3 with TRBJ2-3; 7 bases match TRBD2. This CDR3 has 13 amino acids. Germline V gene data show CDR1 as SGHTA and CDR2 as FQGTGA. J gave up 6 bases and V 4 bases, and 4 bases lay outside the gene matches. The CDR3: CASSWDYPDTQYF. CDR3 sequence (DNA): TGTGCCAGCAGCTGGGACTATCCCGATACGCAGTATTTT. Drawing the rest from reference TRBV7-3 and TRBJ2-3, the complete variable domain is GAGVSQTPSNKVTEKGKYVELRCDPISGHTALYWYRQSLGQGPEFLIYFQGTGAADDSGLPNDRFFAVRPEGSVSTLKIQRTERGDSAVYLCASSWDYPDTQYFGPGTRLTVL.

This clonotype has more than one count but fewer than ten. The CDR3 is CASTSGPGKLYGYTF. The CDR3 bases are TGTGCCAGCACCTCGGGACCCGGAAAACTTTATGGCTACACCTTC. This chain joins TRBV6-2 or TRBV6-3 and TRBJ1-2; D is perhaps TRBD1 (5 bases). Germline assignment: CDR1 MNHEY and CDR2 SVGEGT. V lost 7 bases, J lost 5 bases, and 20 bases lay in between. CDR3 length: 15 residues.

V is TRBV20-1 and J is TRBJ2-7; weak D call: TRBD2 (7 bases). With 0 bases removed from V and 5 bases from J, the gap between germline ends came to 14 bases. CDR1 is DFQATT and CDR2 is SNEGSKA in the germline V gene (reference sequence). CDR3 length equals 14 residues. The CDR3 sequence: CSARDRGGAHEQYF. The CDR3 region has the DNA TGCAGTGCTAGAGATCGTGGGGGGGCCCACGAGCAGTACTTC.

This clonotype was picked up many times. The chain employs TRBV2 and TRBJ2-7; 8 bases align to TRBD2. The CDR3 contains 14 residues. In germline, CDR1 is SNHLY, CDR2 FYNNEI. V shed 10 bases, J shed 4 bases, and the junction held 12 bases outside the gene matches. The CDR3 is CAIQPGLGLYEQYF. The CDR3 nucleotides are TGTGCCATCCAACCGGGACTAGGTTTGTACGAGCAGTACTTC.

This chain links TRBV27 with TRBJ2-3; TRBD2 agrees at 11 bases. The CDR3 spans 17 residues. Germline V CDR1 and CDR2: MNHEY, SMNVEV (reference sequence). V trimming: 5 bases; J trimming: 3 bases; junction bases outside the gene matches: 10. The CDR3 nucleotides read TGTGCCAGCAGTCTCCCGGGACTAGCGGAATTAACAGATACGCAGTATTTT. This gives the protein CASSLPGLAELTDTQYF.

This chain links TRBV7-3 with TRBJ2-3; D not resolved. The CDR3 runs 14 residues. V lost 3 bases, J lost 5 bases, and 12 bases lay in between. Germline loops: CDR1 SGHTA, CDR2 FQGTGA. Written as DNA, the CDR3 is TGTGCCAGCAGCTTCAACGGTCCCGGAGATACGCAGTATTTT. This sequence encodes CASSFNGPGDTQYF.